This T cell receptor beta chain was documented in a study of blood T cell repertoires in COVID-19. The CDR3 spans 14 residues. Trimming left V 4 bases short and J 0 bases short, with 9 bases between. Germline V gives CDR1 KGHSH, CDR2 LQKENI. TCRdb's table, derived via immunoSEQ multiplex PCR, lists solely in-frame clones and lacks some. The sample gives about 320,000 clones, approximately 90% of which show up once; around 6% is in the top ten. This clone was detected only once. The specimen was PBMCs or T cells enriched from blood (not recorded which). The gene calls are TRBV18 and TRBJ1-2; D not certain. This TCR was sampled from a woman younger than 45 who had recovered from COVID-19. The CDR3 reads CASSLSPTNYGYTF. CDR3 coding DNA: TGTGCCAGCTCACTCAGTCCAACTAACTATGGCTACACCTTC.